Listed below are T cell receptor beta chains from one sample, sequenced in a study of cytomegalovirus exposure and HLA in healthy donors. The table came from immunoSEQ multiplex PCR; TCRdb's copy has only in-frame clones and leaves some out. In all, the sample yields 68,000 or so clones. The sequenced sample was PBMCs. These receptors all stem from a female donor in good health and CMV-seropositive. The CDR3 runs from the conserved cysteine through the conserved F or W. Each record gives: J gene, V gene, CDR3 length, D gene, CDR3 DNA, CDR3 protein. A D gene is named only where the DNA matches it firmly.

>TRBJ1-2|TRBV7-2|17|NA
TGTGCCAGCAGCTTAGCCACAGCATTAGATTTGGGCTATGGCTACACCTTC
CASSLATALDLGYGYTF
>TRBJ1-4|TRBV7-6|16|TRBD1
TGTGCCAGCAGCTTAGGGTCGGGGACAGTTAATGAAAAACTGTTTTTT
CASSLGSGTVNEKLFF
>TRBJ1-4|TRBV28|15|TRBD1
TGTGCCAGCAGCTTTCAGGGGGCTCATAATGAAAAACTGTTTTTT
CASSFQGAHNEKLFF
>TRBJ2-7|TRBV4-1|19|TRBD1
TGCGCCAGCAGCCAAGAGTACGGGGGCGGACAGGGTAGCTCCTACGAGCAGTACTTC
CASSQEYGGGQGSSYEQYF
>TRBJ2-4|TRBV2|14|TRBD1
TGTGCCACGGGACAGGGAGAATTGGAAAACATTCAGTACTTC
CATGQGELENIQYF
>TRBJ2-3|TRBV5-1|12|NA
TGCGCCAGCAGGCCGAGCGCAGATACGCAGTATTTT
CASRPSADTQYF
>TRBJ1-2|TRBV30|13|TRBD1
TGTGCCTGCCCCGACAGGGGGAACTATGGCTACACCTTC
CACPDRGNYGYTF
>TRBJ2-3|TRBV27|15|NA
TGTGCCAGCAGTCGGTCCCTAGCTAGCACAGATACGCAGTATTTT
CASSRSLASTDTQYF
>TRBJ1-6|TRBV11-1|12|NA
TGTGCCAGCAGTTTGGGAGATTCACCCCTCCACTTT
CASSLGDSPLHF
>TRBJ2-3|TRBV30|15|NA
TGTGCCTGGAGCAGGGGCGGAGCAAGCACAGATACGCAGTATTTT
CAWSRGGASTDTQYF
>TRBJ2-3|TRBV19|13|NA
TGTGCCAGTACCCCCATGGGCAGAGATACGCAGTATTTT
CASTPMGRDTQYF
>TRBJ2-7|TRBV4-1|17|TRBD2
TGCGCCAGCAGCCGGTACTGGGGACTAGCGGGACCCTACGAGCAGTACTTC
CASSRYWGLAGPYEQYF
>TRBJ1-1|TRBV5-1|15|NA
TGCGCCAGCAGCTTGGCCTTGGACATTCACACTGAAGCTTTCTTT
CASSLALDIHTEAFF
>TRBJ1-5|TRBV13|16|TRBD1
TGTGCCAGCCCTTTTGAACAGGGGACGCGCAATCAGCCCCAGCATTTT
CASPFEQGTRNQPQHF
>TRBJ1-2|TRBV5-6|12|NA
TGTGCCAGCAGCTCAGGGGTGGATGGCTACACCTTC
CASSSGVDGYTF
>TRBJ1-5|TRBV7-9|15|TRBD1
TGTGCCAGCAGCTTAGGGACAGGGACCGATCAGCCCCAGCATTTT
CASSLGTGTDQPQHF
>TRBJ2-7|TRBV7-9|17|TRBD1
TGTGCCAGCAGCGGACTCGGACAGGGGGCTCTTAGCCACGAGCAGTACTTC
CASSGLGQGALSHEQYF
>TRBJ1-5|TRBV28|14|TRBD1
TGTGCCAGCAGTTTGTACAGGGGTACTCAGCCCCAGCATTTT
CASSLYRGTQPQHF
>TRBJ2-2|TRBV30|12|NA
TGTGCCTGGGCACAGGGAACCGGGGAGCTGTTTTTT
CAWAQGTGELFF
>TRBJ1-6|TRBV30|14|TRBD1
TGTGCCTGGAGTAAGGGACAGGGATCTTCACCCCTCCACTTT
CAWSKGQGSSPLHF
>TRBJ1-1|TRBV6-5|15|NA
TGTGCCAGCAGTTACTCACGGTCCCCGAACACTGAAGCTTTCTTT
CASSYSRSPNTEAFF
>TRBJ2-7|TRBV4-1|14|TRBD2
TGCGCCAGCAGCCGCCTGACTAGCTCCAACGAGCAGTACTTC
CASSRLTSSNEQYF
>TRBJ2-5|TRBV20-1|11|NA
TGCAGTGCTAGCAACCAAGAGACTCAGTACTTC
CSASNQETQYF
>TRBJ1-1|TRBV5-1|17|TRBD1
TGCGCCAGCAGCTTGGGGACAGGGATTAACCCGAACACTGAAGCTTTCTTT
CASSLGTGINPNTEAFF
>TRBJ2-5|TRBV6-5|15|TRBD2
TGTGCCAGCACTCTAGCGGGAGATAGAAAAGAGACCCAGTACTTC
CASTLAGDRKETQYF
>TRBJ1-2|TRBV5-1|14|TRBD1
TGCGCCAGCAGCTTGTTGGGACAGGGCTCTGGCTACACCTTC
CASSLLGQGSGYTF
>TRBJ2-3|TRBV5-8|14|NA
TGTGCCAGCAGCTTCAACAGGAACACAGATACGCAGTATTTT
CASSFNRNTDTQYF